The source of this T cell receptor (beta chain) is a study of control samples from healthy donors and cancer patients. Assay: immunoSEQ multiplex PCR; the TCRdb copy retains only in-frame clones and omits some. The sample holds some 73,000 clones, about 95% seen once. J gave up 6 bases and V 4 bases, and 5 bases lay outside the gene matches. Per germline, CDR1 KGHDR and CDR2 SFDVKD. This CDR3 has 14 residues. This rearrangement joins TRBV24-1 to TRBJ1-1, with 9 bases aligning to TRBD1. The sequenced sample was blood. The sequence was collected from a woman aged 40 to 50 in good health. DNA for the CDR3: TGTGCCACCAGTGACGGACAGGGGTCGGCTGAAGCTTTCTTT. It codes for CATSDGQGSAEAFF.